The 15 T cell receptor beta chains below come from one sample, sequenced in a study of T cell responses to AZD1222 COVID-19 vaccine. The protocol was immunoSEQ multiplex PCR, while the TCRdb copy is restricted to in-frame clones and leaves out a portion. The top ten hold approximately 0.97% of the sample, which has some 150,000 clones, 90% to 95% seen once. The specimen comprised peripheral blood, sampled on day 0 of AZD1222 vaccination. These TCRs come from an adult in good health.

The table lists this clone with a count of one. V is TRBV5-6 and J is TRBJ1-3; no reliable D call. Per germline, CDR1 SGHDT and CDR2 YYEEEE. V was shortened by 2 bases and J by 3 bases, with 21 bases between the two germline ends. The CDR3 has 18 amino acids. Here the CDR3 DNA reads TGTGCCAGCAGCTTCTTCTCGGGCCCGTTAGGTGATGGAAACACCATATATTTT. Protein product: CASSFFSGPLGDGNTIYF.

J is TRBJ1-1 and V is TRBV5-1; 11 bases are a match to TRBD1. Losses at the gene ends were 4 bases for V and 7 bases for J; bases not matched to a gene: 9. CDR1 is SGHRS, CDR2 YFSETQ, per germline. CDR3 size: 15 residues. The CDR3 here is CASSIGQGARDEAFF. The DNA of the CDR3 is TGCGCCAGCAGCATAGGACAGGGGGCTCGGGATGAAGCTTTCTTT.

The CDR3: CASTPNSGIFDQPQHF. The CDR3 DNA sequence: TGTGCCAGCACTCCTAACTCAGGGATTTTCGATCAGCCCCAGCATTTT. V gene TRBV25-1 combines with J gene TRBJ1-5, with D perhaps matching TRBD1 (5 bases). With 7 bases removed from V and 5 bases from J, the gap between germline ends came to 21 bases. The CDR3 is 16 amino acids. CDR1 MGHDK and CDR2 SYGVNS come from the germline V gene. Combining the CDR3 with reference TRBV25-1 and TRBJ1-5 gives the whole variable domain EADIYQTPRYLVIGTGKKITLECSQTMGHDKMYWYQQDPGMELHLIHYSYGVNSTEKGDLSSESTVSRIRTEHFPLTLESARPSHTSQYLCASTPNSGIFDQPQHFGDGTRLSIL.

The rearrangement joins TRBV6-5 to TRBJ1-3; D gene ambiguous. The V end was cut by 6 bases, the J end by 7 bases, with 10 bases between. CDR1 and CDR2 from the germline V gene are MNHEY and SVGAGI. The CDR3 extends over 12 amino acids. The CDR3 region is CASSYTENTIYF. The DNA of the CDR3 is TGTGCCAGCAGCTATACTGAGAACACCATATATTTT.

The V and J genes are TRBV7-2 and TRBJ1-5; weak D call: TRBD1 (5 bases). CDR1 and CDR2 from the germline V gene are SGHTA and FQGNSA. The CDR3 covers 14 residues. Trimming took 1 base from V and 6 from J, leaving 10 bases between them. CDR3 in amino acids: CASSLVGGGQPQHF. The CDR3 DNA reads TGTGCCAGCAGCTTAGTTGGGGGGGGTCAGCCCCAGCATTTT.

In its sample, this clone was seen once. The chain combines TRBV30 with TRBJ1-2; 7 bases match TRBD1. The V segment lost 3 bases and the J segment 3 bases; nucleotides outside the gene matches: 7. The germline V gene has CDR1 GTSNPN and CDR2 SVGIG (reference sequence). The CDR3 extends over 14 amino acids. The CDR3: CAWRQGQVYYGYTF. In DNA, the CDR3 is TGTGCCTGGAGGCAAGGACAGGTTTACTATGGCTACACCTTC.

The CDR3, as DNA: TGTGCCAGCAGTTTATGGCAGGGGGCGCGGATCTATGGCTACACCTTC. It codes for CASSLWQGARIYGYTF. This chain links TRBV28 with TRBJ1-2, with 8 bases identical to TRBD1. The CDR3 runs 16 residues. V shed 0 bases, J shed 4 bases, and the junction held 7 bases outside the gene matches. Germline V gene lookup returns CDR1 MDHEN and CDR2 SYDVKM.

As regards this clone: A junction boundary mismatches the germline segment, possibly from a read error. The rearrangement joins TRBV10-3 to TRBJ1-3, with TRBD1 matching 10 bases. Germline loops: CDR1 ENHRY, CDR2 SYGVKD. The CDR3 has 16 residues. The CDR3 DNA reads TGTGCGATCAGGGCGGTGGACAGGGGGACTGGAAACACCATATATTTT. Its protein product is CAIRAVDRGTGNTIYF.

This clone was detected once. The chain employs TRBV4-2 and TRBJ2-3; D perhaps matches TRBD2 (5 bases). V lost 0 bases and J lost 0, with 7 bases in between. CDR3 length: 15 residues. The germline CDR1 and CDR2 sequences are LGHNA and YNFKEQ. The CDR3 region has the DNA TGTGCCAGCAGCCAAGACTGGACTAGCACAGATACGCAGTATTTT. Protein product: CASSQDWTSTDTQYF.

The V gene is TRBV30, the J gene TRBJ1-5, with a possible D match to TRBD1 (6 bases). CDR3 length: 13 amino acids. Germline-derived CDR1 and CDR2 are GTSNPN and SVGIG (reference sequence). V was shortened by 5 bases and J by 7 bases, with 15 bases between the two germline ends. This CDR3 is CAWSPRGRQPQHF. The CDR3 region has the DNA TGTGCCTGGTCCCCCAGGGGCCGGCAGCCCCAGCATTTT.

The chain employs TRBV7-9 and TRBJ2-7; 8 bases map to TRBD1. Germline trimming cut 5 bases from V and 0 bases from J; bases unmatched to any gene: 9. CDR3 size: 16 residues. The V gene's germline CDR1 is SEHNR and CDR2 FQNEAQ (reference sequence). The DNA for the CDR3 is TGTGCCAGCAGCCGGACCGGGACAGGTCTCTCCTACGAGCAGTACTTC. It codes for CASSRTGTGLSYEQYF.

Concerning this clone itself: A much larger clone lies a single base off, so this may be a read error. The rearrangement uses TRBV7-7 and TRBJ2-7, with D tentatively TRBD1 (5 bases). The CDR3 sequence is 13 residues long. Trimming shortened V by 3 bases and J by 1 base, and 7 bases separated the two germline ends. Germline values: CDR1 SSHAT, CDR2 FNYEAQ (reference sequence). CDR3 in amino acids: CASSLTESYEQYF. The CDR3 DNA follows: TGTGCCAGCAGCTTGACAGAGTCCTACGAGCAGTACTTC.

The J gene is TRBJ2-7, the V gene TRBV3-1 (or the pseudogene TRBV3-2); D is perhaps TRBD1 (6 bases). V gave up 5 bases and J gave up 7 bases, with 9 bases separating them. Germline V lookup: CDR1 LGHDT, CDR2 YNNKEL (reference sequence). CDR3 size: 11 residues. The CDR3 DNA reads TGTGCCAGCAGCAATGGACAGGAGCAGTACTTC. Its translation: CASSNGQEQYF.

The chain combines TRBV9 with TRBJ2-2; 10 bases line up with TRBD1. The CDR3 spans 14 residues. Germline V lookup: CDR1 SGDLS, CDR2 YYNGEE. Trimming cost V 3 bases and J 4 bases; bases outside gene matches: 0. The CDR3 sequence: CASSGTGGTGELFF. The DNA of the CDR3 is TGTGCCAGCAGCGGGACAGGGGGCACCGGGGAGCTGTTTTTT.

The rearrangement uses TRBV27 and TRBJ1-6; no clear D gene. Germline V gene lookup returns CDR1 MNHEY and CDR2 SMNVEV (reference sequence). The CDR3 sequence is 14 residues long. V was pared by 0 bases and J by 7 bases, with 7 bases between. CDR3 nucleotides: TGTGCCAGCAGTTTATCCCAAGGAAATTCACCCCTCCACTTT. It translates to CASSLSQGNSPLHF.